Below, 18 T cell receptor beta chains from the same sample are listed, as sequenced in a study of neurological immune-mediated disorders (dated by TCRdb to about 2019). Libraries were built with 5' RACE. These reads were obtained on an Illumina HiSeq 2500. TCRdb applied fastp at Q25 and MiXCR to the public reads, then kept only in-frame beta chains. Rows with one shared CDR3 protein collapse into an entry with the most common genes and DNA. This sample lists 55,000 to 65,000 distinct CDR3 sequences; around 3.8% were detected once. The ten largest make up more than 2% of the sample. Sequencing input: PBMCs. These TCRs come from a woman aged 50 to 60 with multiple sclerosis.

This clonotype was observed at least ten times. V and J are TRBV3-1 and TRBJ1-4; the D is unclear. This CDR3 is built from 13 residues. Germline CDR1 is LGHDT and CDR2 is YNNKEL (reference sequence). The V end was cut by 3 bases, the J end by 12 bases, with 14 bases between. CDR3: CASSQLKTGQLFF. The CDR3 DNA reads as TGTGCCAGCAGCCAGCTTAAAACGGGCCAACTGTTTTTT.

This clonotype came up many times. This chain joins TRBV7-2 and TRBJ2-5, with unresolved D. The CDR3 is 9 amino acids. Germline CDR1 and CDR2: SGHTA and FQGNSA. V lost 8 bases and J lost 5, with 3 bases in between. The DNA of the CDR3 is TGTGCCAGCGGCGAGACCCAGTACTTC. This encodes CASGETQYF. Full variable domain (outside the CDR3, taken from reference TRBV7-2 and TRBJ2-5): GAGVSQSPSNKVTEKGKDVELRCDPISGHTALYWYRQSLGQGLEFLIYFQGNSAPDKSGLPSDRFSAERTGGSVSTLTIQRTQQEDSAVYLCASGETQYFGPGTRLLVL.

The table lists this clonotype with many counts. V usage is TRBV11-3 and J usage is TRBJ2-7, with unresolved D. In germline, CDR1 is SGHNT, CDR2 YENEEA. V lost 2 bases to trimming and J lost 5 bases, with 10 bases between them. The CDR3 loop spans 13 amino acids. Here the CDR3 DNA reads TGTGCCAGCAGCTTAATGCTCCGGGACGAGCAGTACTTC. It is translated as CASSLMLRDEQYF.

This clonotype appeared many times. This chain links TRBV7-2 with TRBJ1-1; TRBD1 matches at 12 bases. V trimming: 6 bases; J trimming: 3 bases; junction bases outside the gene matches: 2. Per the germline V gene, CDR1 is SGHTA and CDR2 is FQGNSA. CDR3 length equals 14 residues. The CDR3 region has the DNA TGTGCCAGCAGGCGGGACAGGGGGCACACTGAAGCTTTCTTT. Amino acids: CASRRDRGHTEAFF.

The chain links TRBV7-2 to TRBJ1-3; D unclear. The CDR3 covers 17 residues. V lost 5 bases and J lost 2, with 19 bases in between. The germline gives CDR1 SGHTA, CDR2 FQGNSA. In DNA, the CDR3 is TGTGCCAGCAGCCCCTGGGTCGGGCGCAAGGCTGGAAACACCATATATTTT. Amino acids: CASSPWVGRKAGNTIYF. Looking up the rest from reference TRBV7-2 and TRBJ1-3 gives the full variable domain: GAGVSQSPSNKVTEKGKDVELRCDPISGHTALYWYRQSLGQGLEFLIYFQGNSAPDKSGLPSDRFSAERTGGSVSTLTIQRTQQEDSAVYLCASSPWVGRKAGNTIYFGEGSWLTVV.

This clonotype was picked up many times. The chain is built from TRBV9 and TRBJ2-5; D is ambiguous. Looked up from germline, CDR1 is SGDLS and CDR2 is YYNGEE. The CDR3 spans 16 residues. V lost 0 bases to trimming and J lost 1 base, with 13 bases between them. Here the CDR3 reads CASSVDGRTVQETQYF. The CDR3 region has the DNA TGTGCCAGCAGCGTAGACGGAAGGACGGTCCAAGAGACCCAGTACTTC.

This clonotype has at least ten counts. The rearrangement links TRBV7-9 to TRBJ2-2; D possibly corresponds to TRBD1 (6 bases). Trimming stripped 3 bases from V and 4 bases from J, with 12 bases between. The CDR3 consists of 15 residues. Per germline, CDR1 SEHNR and CDR2 FQNEAQ (reference sequence). The CDR3 region is CASSLGDITTGELFF. DNA for the CDR3: TGTGCCAGCAGCTTGGGGGACATAACCACCGGGGAGCTGTTTTTT.

This clonotype has a handful of counts. One junction end does not reproduce the germline sequence, and a read error may be involved. The chain uses TRBV19 and TRBJ1-6; D possibly corresponds to TRBD1 (6 bases). The V gene's germline CDR1 is LNHDA and CDR2 SQIVND (reference sequence). This CDR3 has 13 residues. The DNA for the CDR3 is TGTGCCAGTAGTCAGGGGCAACACTCACCCCTCAACTTT. Translating gives CASSQGQHSPLNF. The variable domain in full, completed from reference TRBV19 and TRBJ1-6, reads DGGITQSPKYLFRKEGQNVTLSCEQNLNHDAMYWYRQDPGQGLRLIYYSQIVNDFQKGDIAEGYSVSREKKESFPLTVTSAQKNPTAFYLCASSQGQHSPLNFGNGTRLTVT.

The sample holds many counts of this clonotype. The rearrangement joins TRBV7-2 to TRBJ2-1, with TRBD2 identical over 7 bases. The CDR3 is 17 amino acids. Germline V gene data show CDR1 as SGHTA and CDR2 as FQGNSA. The V segment lost 4 bases and the J segment 4 bases; nucleotides outside the gene matches: 13. This chain's CDR3 is CASSSTSLAALYNEQFF. In DNA form, the CDR3 reads TGTGCCAGCAGCTCGACAAGCCTAGCGGCCCTATACAATGAGCAGTTCTTC.

This clonotype was seen more than once but under ten times. An end of the junction differs from the germline gene, which may be a read error. The CDR3 spells CASSPIEGEQPQNF. The CDR3, as DNA: TGTGCCAGCTCACCCATCGAGGGGGAACAGCCCCAGAATTTT. This rearrangement joins TRBV18 to TRBJ1-5; a possible D gene is TRBD1 (6 bases). The CDR3 consists of 14 residues. The germline gives CDR1 KGHSH, CDR2 LQKENI.

This clonotype has a count of ten or more. V and J are TRBV20-1 and TRBJ1-2; D gene uncertain. The length of the CDR3 is 18 residues. The V and J ends lost 1 base and 5 bases respectively, with 26 bases between them. CDR1 is DFQATT, CDR2 SNEGSKA, per germline (reference sequence). CDR3 nucleotide sequence: TGCAGTGCTAGAGCCCACCGGTGGGGAGACACAGTCTCATATGGCTACACCTTC. Translation: CSARAHRWGDTVSYGYTF.

This clonotype occurred many times. The rearrangement uses TRBV5-6 and TRBJ2-3; 13 nucleotides line up with TRBD2. The CDR3 runs to 16 residues. The germline V gene has CDR1 SGHDT and CDR2 YYEEEE. The junction had 9 bases not matched to a gene; V was cut back by 3 bases and J by 8 bases. CDR3 region: CASSSRTSGSLGTQYF. The CDR3 DNA reads TGTGCCAGCAGCTCACGGACTAGCGGGAGTCTCGGTACGCAGTATTTT.

In this sample, this clonotype turned up many times. This sequence joins TRBV7-9 and TRBJ2-1, with 10 bases aligning to TRBD2. Germline values: CDR1 SEHNR, CDR2 FQNEAQ (reference sequence). J gave up 9 bases and V 4 bases, and 15 bases lay outside the gene matches. This CDR3 spans 17 amino acids. CDR3 protein: CASSSRLGTSDSSEQFF. CDR3 nucleotides: TGTGCCAGCAGCTCCCGGTTAGGGACTAGCGATTCCAGTGAGCAGTTCTTC. The complete variable domain, with remaining parts taken from reference TRBV7-9 and TRBJ2-1, reads DTGVSQNPRHKITKRGQNVTFRCDPISEHNRLYWYRQTLGQGPEFLTYFQNEAQLEKSRLLSDRFSAERPKGSFSTLEIQRTEQGDSAMYLCASSSRLGTSDSSEQFFGPGTRLTVL.

This clonotype occurred many times. V usage is TRBV24-1 and J usage is TRBJ2-2; D is unclear. CDR3 length equals 12 residues. Trimming stripped 9 bases from V and 5 bases from J, with 9 bases between. The germline gives CDR1 KGHDR, CDR2 SFDVKD. The CDR3 region is CATQTSTGELFF. The CDR3 nucleotides are TGTGCCACCCAGACTTCGACCGGGGAGCTGTTTTTT.

This clonotype is medium-sized in the sample. The rearrangement links TRBV12-3 or TRBV12-4 to TRBJ1-5; D is uncertain. The CDR3 totals 14 residues. V was trimmed by 5 bases and J by 3 bases, leaving 11 bases between them. In DNA form, the CDR3 reads TGTGCCAGCAGTCTAGGGCCCCTCAATCAGCCCCAGCATTTT. Protein: CASSLGPLNQPQHF.

Worth noting for this clonotype: In this CDR3 the conserved last residue, phenylalanine or tryptophan, is missing, so a read error is likely. The V gene is TRBV6-5, the J gene TRBJ1-1; D is unresolved. The CDR3 consists of 13 residues. V was shortened by 0 bases and J by 4 bases, with 6 bases between the two germline ends. Per germline, CDR1 MNHEY and CDR2 SVGAGI. In nucleotides, the CDR3 is TGTGCCAGCAGTTACTCGATTCTCACTGAAGCTTTCTAT. Amino acids: CASSYSILTEAFY.

This clonotype was counted at least ten times. This rearrangement joins TRBV6-2 or TRBV6-3 to TRBJ1-2; no definite D call. V was trimmed by 6 bases and J by 0 bases, leaving 8 bases between them. The CDR3 covers 13 residues. The germline V gene has CDR1 MNHEY and CDR2 SVGEGT. CDR3 DNA: TGTGCCAGCAGAGATCCAGCTAACTATGGCTACACCTTC. It specifies CASRDPANYGYTF.

At least ten counts were recorded for this clonotype. V and J are TRBV20-1 and TRBJ1-4; TRBD1 matches 7 bases. The CDR3 runs 16 residues. The germline CDR1 and CDR2 sequences are DFQATT and SNEGSKA (reference sequence). V lost 1 base, J lost 5 bases, and 10 bases stayed unmatched. CDR3 sequence reads: CSARAYKGGLNEKLFF. The DNA for the CDR3 is TGCAGTGCTAGAGCTTATAAAGGGGGCTTGAATGAAAAACTGTTTTTT.